The T cell receptor beta chain under discussion was sequenced for a study of blood T cell repertoires in COVID-19. At the level of the study: Some COVID-19 samples were acute and others convalescent; all came from the United States, Italy and Spain. Sample material is recorded as cDNA or gDNA derived from T cells, B-cell-depleted T cells, or PBMCs.

Authors' analysis steps: Researchers report that nucleated cell counts were estimated from reference gene primer amplification. Here immunoSEQ multiplex PCR was the method, and the copy in TCRdb shows in-frame clones only, minus some. The D gene and trimming were derived from the DNA, and the V and J assignments and clone size from that table. Of over 85,000 clones listed, 72% are singletons. Trimming removed 0 bases from V and 2 bases from J, with 9 bases in between. The germline CDR1 and CDR2 sequences are SGHRS and YFSETQ. This CDR3 comprises 14 residues. Specimen: peripheral blood. The clonotype was recovered from a woman aged 60-75 years with acute or convalescent COVID-19. J is TRBJ2-7 and V is TRBV5-1; possibly TRBD1 for D (6 bases). The CDR3 here is CASSLGDTAYEQYF. CDR3 nucleotides: TGCGCCAGCAGCTTGGGGGACACGGCCTACGAGCAGTACTTC.